The source of this T cell receptor beta chain is a study of T cell responses to AZD1222 COVID-19 vaccine. Study details: Combined were second doses at about 4 or about 12 weeks.

CDR1 LGHNT and CDR2 FRNRAP come from the germline V gene. The V gene lost 6 bases and the J gene lost 3 bases, with 14 bases spanning the gap. This CDR3 has 14 amino acids. TCRdb's table, derived via immunoSEQ multiplex PCR, lists solely in-frame clones and lacks some. The table shows some 86,000 clones, with around 81% occurring only once. The chain links TRBV12-5 to TRBJ2-5; tentatively, D is TRBD2 (6 bases). This specimen was peripheral blood, taken on day 0 of AZD1222 vaccination. The sequence was collected from an adult in good health. The CDR3 loop reads CASGREITKETQYF. The CDR3 nucleotides read TGTGCTAGTGGACGGGAGATTACCAAAGAGACCCAGTACTTC.